This T cell receptor (beta chain) is drawn from a study of chemoradiotherapy in HPV16-positive cancers. At the level of the study: A couple of HPV16-positive patients' cells yielded candidate HPV-specific clones and common motifs.

Over chemoradiotherapy, repertoires were sampled more than once. Trimming took off 4 bases at V and 0 bases at J, with 12 bases between the two ends. Germline values: CDR1 SGHTA, CDR2 FQGNSA. This CDR3 region has 15 residues. The data were produced by immunoSEQ multiplex PCR, yet TCRdb's version contains in-frame clones alone and is incomplete. The table shows about 17,000 clones, with approximately 89% occurring only once. Study observations and caveats: Functional assays defining HPV-specific T cells used only a couple of HPV16-positive patients. Candidate HPV-specific clones and E7-related TCR motifs grew in tumor during treatment.

This clone came up once. Its antigen remains unknown. This TCR came from a human donor with HPV-associated anogenital cancer. The input for sequencing was blood, taken from a patient who underwent chemoradiotherapy. The J gene is TRBJ2-5, the V gene TRBV7-2, with D perhaps being TRBD1 or TRBD2 (7 bases each). CDR3 protein: CASSYQGGYQETQYF. In DNA, the CDR3 is TGTGCCAGCAGCTACCAGGGGGGGTACCAAGAGACCCAGTACTTC.